Listed below are T cell receptor beta chains from one sample, sequenced in a study of cytomegalovirus exposure and HLA in healthy donors. Data came from immunoSEQ multiplex PCR; TCRdb stores just in-frame clones and leaves some out. The table lists under 200,000 clones, approximately 90% of them singletons. Sequenced material: PBMCs. Source of these receptors: a boy aged 2 to 10 in good health and CMV-seronegative. CDR3s include the opening cysteine and the closing phenylalanine or tryptophan. D genes are given only for firm matches. Size is stated for part of the rows, as once, few or many counts, or as a class when the clone is expanded.

abundance: .; v_gene: TRBV7-9; d_gene: TRBD2; j_gene: TRBJ2-4; CDR3aa: CASSSPGLRAKNIQYF; CDR3nt: TGTGCCAGCAGTTCTCCGGGACTACGAGCCAAAAACATTCAGTACTTC
abundance: .; v_gene: TRBV5-1; d_gene: TRBD2; j_gene: TRBJ2-3; CDR3aa: CASSRRETDTQYF; CDR3nt: TGCGCCAGCAGCCGGCGGGAGACAGATACGCAGTATTTT
abundance: .; v_gene: TRBV11-3; d_gene: TRBD1; j_gene: TRBJ1-1; CDR3aa: CASKNRTGLNTEAFF; CDR3nt: TGTGCCAGCAAAAACCGGACAGGGCTTAACACTGAAGCTTTCTTT
abundance: once; v_gene: TRBV10-1; d_gene: .; j_gene: TRBJ2-1; CDR3aa: CASSEARGNQAEQFF; CDR3nt: TGCGCCAGCAGTGAGGCCAGGGGAAATCAGGCTGAGCAGTTCTTC
abundance: .; v_gene: TRBV6-1; d_gene: TRBD2; j_gene: TRBJ2-3; CDR3aa: CASSETRSGRAGTQYF; CDR3nt: TGTGCCAGCAGTGAAACGAGGAGCGGGAGGGCCGGGACGCAGTATTTT
abundance: few; v_gene: TRBV27; d_gene: .; j_gene: TRBJ1-4; CDR3aa: CASSFRVGEKLFF; CDR3nt: TGTGCCAGCAGTTTCAGGGTTGGTGAAAAACTGTTTTTT
abundance: .; v_gene: TRBV28; d_gene: .; j_gene: TRBJ2-3; CDR3aa: CASLETDSTDTQYF; CDR3nt: TGTGCCAGCCTGGAGACGGATAGCACAGATACGCAGTATTTT
abundance: .; v_gene: TRBV5-5; d_gene: .; j_gene: TRBJ1-1; CDR3aa: CASSLGGLYTEAFF; CDR3nt: TGTGCCAGCAGCTTGGGGGGGCTATACACTGAAGCTTTCTTT
abundance: .; v_gene: TRBV7-9; d_gene: TRBD1; j_gene: TRBJ2-2; CDR3aa: CASSLQGAGELFF; CDR3nt: TGTGCCAGCAGCTTACAGGGGGCCGGGGAGCTGTTTTTT
abundance: .; v_gene: TRBV28; d_gene: TRBD1; j_gene: TRBJ2-7; CDR3aa: CASSSGQGSEQYF; CDR3nt: TGTGCCAGCAGTTCAGGACAGGGGAGTGAGCAGTACTTC
abundance: .; v_gene: TRBV6-6; d_gene: TRBD1; j_gene: TRBJ1-3; CDR3aa: CASRIGQGSGNTIYF; CDR3nt: TGTGCCAGCCGTATTGGACAGGGATCTGGAAACACCATATATTTT
abundance: .; v_gene: TRBV5-1; d_gene: .; j_gene: TRBJ1-2; CDR3aa: CASRTGQNFYGYTF; CDR3nt: TGCGCCAGCAGGACCGGACAGAACTTCTATGGCTACACCTTC
abundance: .; v_gene: TRBV5-8; d_gene: .; j_gene: TRBJ2-1; CDR3aa: CASSFIVSYNEQFF; CDR3nt: TGTGCCAGCAGCTTTATAGTCTCCTACAATGAGCAGTTCTTC
abundance: .; v_gene: TRBV7-2; d_gene: .; j_gene: TRBJ1-5; CDR3aa: CASRMTANQPQHF; CDR3nt: TGTGCCAGCAGAATGACAGCGAACCAGCCCCAGCACTTT
abundance: .; v_gene: TRBV28; d_gene: TRBD2; j_gene: TRBJ2-3; CDR3aa: CASSQRVSGLGVGDTQYF; CDR3nt: TGTGCCAGCAGCCAGCGGGTATCCGGACTAGGGGTAGGAGATACGCAGTATTTT
abundance: few; v_gene: TRBV6-5; d_gene: .; j_gene: TRBJ2-7; CDR3aa: CASAVGESYEQYF; CDR3nt: TGTGCCAGCGCCGTCGGAGAGTCCTACGAGCAGTACTTC
abundance: .; v_gene: TRBV5-1; d_gene: TRBD1; j_gene: TRBJ2-4; CDR3aa: CASSLGGTGENIQYF; CDR3nt: TGCGCCAGCAGCTTGGGCGGGACAGGGGAAAACATTCAGTACTTC
abundance: few; v_gene: TRBV5-4; d_gene: .; j_gene: TRBJ2-7; CDR3aa: CASSDGRIHEQYF; CDR3nt: TGTGCCAGCAGCGATGGGAGGATCCACGAGCAGTACTTC
abundance: once; v_gene: TRBV28; d_gene: .; j_gene: TRBJ1-5; CDR3aa: CASSDTGLQPQHF; CDR3nt: TGTGCCAGCTCCGACACAGGGTTACAGCCCCAGCATTTT
abundance: .; v_gene: TRBV5-1; d_gene: TRBD2; j_gene: TRBJ2-3; CDR3aa: CASSSGLAGESTDTQYF; CDR3nt: TGCGCCAGCAGCTCGGGACTAGCGGGGGAAAGCACAGATACGCAGTATTTT
abundance: once; v_gene: TRBV5-6; d_gene: .; j_gene: TRBJ2-1; CDR3aa: CASSLRGGLNNEQFF; CDR3nt: TGTGCCAGCAGCTTGCGAGGGGGTCTGAACAATGAGCAGTTCTTC
abundance: .; v_gene: TRBV5-1; d_gene: TRBD1; j_gene: TRBJ2-1; CDR3aa: CASSLAGDRVNEQFF; CDR3nt: TGCGCCAGCAGCTTGGCCGGGGACAGGGTAAATGAGCAGTTCTTC
abundance: .; v_gene: TRBV6-1; d_gene: .; j_gene: TRBJ1-2; CDR3aa: CASRRPGKDGYTF; CDR3nt: TGTGCCAGCAGACGTCCAGGGAAGGATGGCTACACCTTC
abundance: once; v_gene: TRBV28; d_gene: TRBD1; j_gene: TRBJ1-2; CDR3aa: CASSLRGLDYGYTF; CDR3nt: TGTGCCAGCAGTTTAAGGGGGCTTGACTATGGCTACACCTTC
abundance: .; v_gene: TRBV29-1; d_gene: TRBD1; j_gene: TRBJ2-7; CDR3aa: CSARDSSYEQYF; CDR3nt: TGCAGCGCCCGGGACAGCTCCTACGAGCAGTACTTC
abundance: once; v_gene: TRBV19; d_gene: .; j_gene: TRBJ2-6; CDR3aa: CASSIAGGANVLTF; CDR3nt: TGTGCCAGTAGTATAGCGGGTGGGGCCAACGTCCTGACTTTC
abundance: .; v_gene: TRBV15; d_gene: .; j_gene: TRBJ2-7; CDR3aa: CATSRDRGYEQYF; CDR3nt: TGTGCCACCAGCAGAGATCGAGGCTACGAGCAGTACTTC
abundance: .; v_gene: TRBV11-2; d_gene: .; j_gene: TRBJ1-5; CDR3aa: CASSLDSWGPQHF; CDR3nt: TGTGCCAGCAGCCTGGACAGTTGGGGGCCCCAGCATTTT
abundance: .; v_gene: TRBV25-1; d_gene: .; j_gene: TRBJ1-4; CDR3aa: CASSLAGGGEKLFF; CDR3nt: TGTGCCAGCAGCCTAGCGGGGGGAGGCGAAAAACTGTTTTTT
abundance: once; v_gene: TRBV5-1; d_gene: TRBD2; j_gene: TRBJ2-1; CDR3aa: CASSPPAGGPNEQFF; CDR3nt: TGCGCCAGCAGCCCCCCAGCGGGGGGGCCGAATGAGCAGTTCTTC
abundance: .; v_gene: TRBV5-1; d_gene: TRBD2; j_gene: TRBJ2-5; CDR3aa: CASSLFGGGARETQYF; CDR3nt: TGCGCCAGCAGCTTGTTTGGCGGGGGGGCCCGTGAGACCCAGTACTTC
abundance: .; v_gene: TRBV5-1; d_gene: TRBD1; j_gene: TRBJ2-7; CDR3aa: CASSWDRGDEQYF; CDR3nt: TGCGCCAGCAGCTGGGACAGGGGAGACGAGCAGTACTTC
abundance: .; v_gene: TRBV6-5; d_gene: TRBD1; j_gene: TRBJ2-5; CDR3aa: CASSLTGGGLETQYF; CDR3nt: TGTGCCAGCAGTTTGACAGGGGGGGGCCTGGAGACCCAGTACTTC
abundance: .; v_gene: TRBV27; d_gene: .; j_gene: TRBJ1-1; CDR3aa: CASTGLDKLAVNTEAFF; CDR3nt: TGTGCCAGCACGGGCCTGGACAAATTGGCAGTTAACACTGAAGCTTTCTTT
abundance: .; v_gene: TRBV4-1; d_gene: .; j_gene: TRBJ2-3; CDR3aa: CASSPTVTDTQYF; CDR3nt: TGCGCCAGCAGCCCGACAGTCACAGATACGCAGTATTTT
abundance: .; v_gene: TRBV2; d_gene: .; j_gene: TRBJ2-3; CDR3aa: CASSGRRDTQYF; CDR3nt: TGTGCCAGTTCTGGGCGCAGAGATACGCAGTATTTT
abundance: .; v_gene: TRBV28; d_gene: TRBD2; j_gene: TRBJ2-7; CDR3aa: CASSLGTSGVDEQYF; CDR3nt: TGTGCCAGCAGTCTCGGGACTAGCGGGGTAGACGAGCAGTACTTC
abundance: .; v_gene: TRBV4-1; d_gene: TRBD2; j_gene: TRBJ2-3; CDR3aa: CASSQQIAGGYTDTQYF; CDR3nt: TGCGCCAGCAGCCAGCAAATAGCGGGCGGTTACACAGATACGCAGTATTTT
abundance: .; v_gene: TRBV5-1; d_gene: .; j_gene: TRBJ2-3; CDR3aa: CASTPGGPHKSTDTQYF; CDR3nt: TGCGCCAGCACTCCGGGGGGCCCCCACAAAAGCACAGATACGCAGTATTTT
abundance: .; v_gene: TRBV4-1; d_gene: .; j_gene: TRBJ1-1; CDR3aa: CASSTTGEAFF; CDR3nt: TGCGCCAGCAGTACCACAGGGGAAGCTTTCTTT
abundance: .; v_gene: TRBV5-1; d_gene: .; j_gene: TRBJ2-5; CDR3aa: CASSRTVQETQYF; CDR3nt: TGCGCCAGCAGCCGGACAGTTCAAGAGACCCAGTACTTC
abundance: once; v_gene: TRBV9; d_gene: .; j_gene: TRBJ1-2; CDR3aa: CASSVERNYGYTF; CDR3nt: TGTGCCAGCAGCGTAGAACGGAACTATGGCTACACCTTC
abundance: once; v_gene: TRBV7-3; d_gene: .; j_gene: TRBJ2-1; CDR3aa: CASSPGHSYNEQFF; CDR3nt: TGTGCCAGCAGCCCGGGACACTCCTACAATGAGCAGTTCTTC
abundance: .; v_gene: TRBV28; d_gene: .; j_gene: TRBJ1-5; CDR3aa: CASSELVFKSSNQPQHF; CDR3nt: TGTGCCAGCAGCGAACTAGTATTCAAATCTAGCAATCAGCCCCAGCATTTT
abundance: few; v_gene: TRBV10-3; d_gene: TRBD1; j_gene: TRBJ1-2; CDR3aa: CATASGQGYGYTF; CDR3nt: TGTGCCACCGCCTCGGGACAGGGGTATGGCTACACCTTC
abundance: .; v_gene: TRBV5-6; d_gene: TRBD2; j_gene: TRBJ2-1; CDR3aa: CASSPEGAGGIYNEQFF; CDR3nt: TGTGCCAGCAGCCCCGAGGGGGCGGGAGGGATTTACAATGAGCAGTTCTTC
abundance: few; v_gene: TRBV6-1; d_gene: TRBD1; j_gene: TRBJ2-3; CDR3aa: CASSGQGFTDTQYF; CDR3nt: TGTGCCAGCAGCGGACAGGGCTTCACAGATACGCAGTATTTT
abundance: .; v_gene: TRBV19; d_gene: .; j_gene: TRBJ1-6; CDR3aa: CASSIAVGGSGSPLHF; CDR3nt: TGTGCCAGTAGTATAGCCGTGGGGGGGTCCGGTTCACCCCTCCACTTT
abundance: .; v_gene: TRBV6-1; d_gene: TRBD1; j_gene: TRBJ2-1; CDR3aa: CASSLGQGYNEQFF; CDR3nt: TGTGCCAGCAGCCTAGGACAGGGATACAATGAGCAGTTCTTC